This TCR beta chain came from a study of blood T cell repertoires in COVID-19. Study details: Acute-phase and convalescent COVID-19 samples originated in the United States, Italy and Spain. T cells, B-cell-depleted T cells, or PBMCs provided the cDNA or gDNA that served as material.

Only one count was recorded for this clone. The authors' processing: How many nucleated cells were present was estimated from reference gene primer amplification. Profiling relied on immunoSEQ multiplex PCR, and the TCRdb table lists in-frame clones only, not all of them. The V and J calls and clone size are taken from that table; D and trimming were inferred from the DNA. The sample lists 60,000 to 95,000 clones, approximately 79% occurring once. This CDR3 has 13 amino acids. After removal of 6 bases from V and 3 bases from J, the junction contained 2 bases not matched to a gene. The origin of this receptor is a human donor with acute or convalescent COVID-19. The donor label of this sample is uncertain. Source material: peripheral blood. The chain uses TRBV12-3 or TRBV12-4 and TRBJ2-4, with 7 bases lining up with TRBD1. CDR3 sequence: CASRRDSKNIQYF. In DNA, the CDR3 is TGTGCCAGCAGAAGGGACAGCAAAAACATTCAGTACTTC.